Described below is a single T cell receptor (beta chain) sequence and its context. The sample is drawn from a study of shared clonotypes between healthy human individuals. The CD4+ fraction was divided into a CD45RA+ naive subset and a CD45RA-negative memory subset. From germline, CDR1 is SGHNT and CDR2 YYREEE (reference sequence). J was trimmed by 5 bases and V by 0 bases; bases with no gene match: 7. CDR3 length: 16 residues. Sequencing used immunoSEQ multiplex PCR; TCRdb keeps in-frame clones, though not all of them. The data hold about 960,000 clones, with 70% to 85% observed a single time. The chain has TRBV5-4 and TRBJ2-2; 7 nucleotides match TRBD1. This TCR derives from a man younger than 35 in good health. The sequencing sample was made of memory CD4+ T cells sorted from blood. Subset described: CD45RA-negative fraction. CDR3 loop: CASSLARGRGTGELFF. CDR3 nucleotide sequence: TGTGCCAGCAGCTTGGCTAGGGGGCGCGGGACCGGGGAGCTGTTTTTT.